This T cell receptor beta chain came from a study of CD8+CD57+ T cells in acquired aplastic anemia. Study overall: Mean yield of DNA from sorted CD4+ and CD8+ cells was 3.2 ug. Healthy donor CD4+ cell samples had a mean of approximately 11 million reads. Whole-study findings and limits: Overlapping CD8+ CDR3 repertoires of patients and controls contained roughly 27 shared sequences.

The TCR beta profiling, which covered VDJ combination and CDR3 sequence, was carried out using genomic DNA as the template. MiXCR, run by TCRdb on the reads, gives a single entry per CDR3 protein. The top ten hold approximately 15% of the sample, which has approximately 200,000 distinct CDR3 sequences, 54% seen once. This clonotype was detected once. The antigen is unknown. CDR1 is DFQATT, CDR2 SNEGSKA, per germline (reference sequence). The V gene end was trimmed by 2 bases and the J gene end by 5 bases; junction bases not matched to a gene: 11. The CDR3 is 16 amino acids. Sequences were obtained from sorted CD4+, CD8+, or CD8+CD57+ T cells (not recorded which) from PBMCs. This chain links TRBV20-1 with TRBJ2-5; TRBD2 matches at 10 bases. The sequence was collected from a human donor in good health, serving as a control. CDR3 in amino acids: CSARRGLVAGGETQYF. CDR3 sequence (DNA): TGCAGTGCTAGACGGGGGCTAGTAGCGGGGGGCGAGACCCAGTACTTC.